This T cell receptor beta chain emerged from a study of blood T cell repertoires in COVID-19. Study details: Nucleic acid was either cDNA or gDNA, and it came from T cells, B-cell-depleted T cells, or PBMCs.

In the study's own analysis: Nucleated cell number was recorded as an estimate derived from reference gene primer amplification. Here immunoSEQ multiplex PCR was the method, and the copy in TCRdb shows in-frame clones only, minus some. That table furnishes V, J and clone size, whereas the DNA furnished D and trimming. The sample holds fewer than 70,000 clones, approximately 92% seen once. Germline CDR1 and CDR2: SGHRS and YFSETQ. V lost 5 bases to trimming and J lost 9 bases, with 18 bases between them. This CDR3 contains 14 residues. The clonotype originates from a middle-aged man with active COVID-19. The sequenced sample consisted of peripheral blood. The V and J genes are TRBV5-1 and TRBJ1-5; D is unresolved. CDR3 DNA: TGCGCCAGCAGGGCAGGCCCGACCAGCGGGCCCCAGCATTTT. Translated, it gives CASRAGPTSGPQHF.